The next 12 T cell receptor beta chains were all read from a single sample in a study of blood T cell repertoires in COVID-19. TCRdb keeps only in-frame clones here, not all; method: immunoSEQ multiplex PCR. The table includes about 160,000 clones, more than 60% detected once. Specimen: peripheral blood. These receptors were obtained from a man in his fifties or sixties with acute or convalescent COVID-19.

The chain employs TRBV19 and TRBJ2-5, with 9 bases fitting TRBD1. V lost 0 bases to trimming and J lost 0 bases; unmatched junction nucleotides: 8. The CDR3 has 18 residues. Germline V gene data show CDR1 as LNHDA and CDR2 as SQIVND (reference sequence). CDR3 in amino acids: CASSIDFVGTGYQETQYF. CDR3 coding DNA: TGTGCCAGTAGTATAGATTTCGTCGGGACAGGGTACCAAGAGACCCAGTACTTC. The whole variable domain, filled in from reference TRBV19 and TRBJ2-5, reads DGGITQSPKYLFRKEGQNVTLSCEQNLNHDAMYWYRQDPGQGLRLIYYSQIVNDFQKGDIAEGYSVSREKKESFPLTVTSAQKNPTAFYLCASSIDFVGTGYQETQYFGPGTRLLVL.

This clone was seen just once. The chain uses TRBV6-5 and TRBJ2-2; D unclear. V shed 3 bases and J shed 5 bases, with 10 bases lying between them. The CDR3 has 14 amino acids. The V gene's germline CDR1 is MNHEY and CDR2 SVGAGI. The chain's CDR3 is CASSYNTVTGELFF. The CDR3 DNA follows: TGTGCCAGCAGTTATAACACCGTGACCGGGGAGCTGTTTTTT.

This clone was seen a few times. Within the sample, other DNA sequences also encode this same CDR3. The chain couples TRBV5-6 to TRBJ1-5; D is unresolved. In germline, CDR1 is SGHDT, CDR2 YYEEEE. Trimming left V 0 bases short and J 1 base short, with 8 bases between. The CDR3 has 15 amino acids. CDR3: CASSLGGRSNQPQHF. The CDR3 DNA reads as TGTGCCAGCAGCTTGGGTGGCAGGAGCAATCAGCCCCAGCATTTT. Looking up the rest from reference TRBV5-6 and TRBJ1-5 gives the full variable domain: DAGVTQSPTHLIKTRGQQVTLRCSPKSGHDTVSWYQQALGQGPQFIFQYYEEEERQRGNFPDRFSGHQFPNYSSELNVNALLLGDSALYLCASSLGGRSNQPQHFGDGTRLSIL.

The chain combines TRBV5-1 with TRBJ2-7, with 7 bases aligning to TRBD2. CDR3 size: 15 residues. V was clipped by 2 bases and J by 2 bases; unmatched bases: 7. The germline V gene has CDR1 SGHRS and CDR2 YFSETQ. CDR3 sequence reads: CASSLSSGRTYEQYF. The CDR3 DNA sequence: TGCGCCAGCAGCTTATCTAGCGGACGGACCTACGAGCAGTACTTC.

The chain employs TRBV12-1 and TRBJ2-1; the table's D call, TRBD2, has no DNA check behind it. TRBV12-1 is tagged as a pseudogene. The CDR3 covers 15 residues. The CDR3 loop reads CASSLGLHPGNEQFF. The DNA for the CDR3 is TGTGCCAGCAGCCTCGGACTCCACCCGGGGAATGAGCAGTTCTTC.

CDR3 DNA sequence: TGTGCCAGCTCACCACCGGGGGCGGCCTATAATTCACCCCTCCACTTT. Protein product: CASSPPGAAYNSPLHF. The chain recombines TRBV18 with TRBJ1-6; D may be TRBD1 (6 bases). From germline, CDR1 is KGHSH and CDR2 LQKENI. The CDR3 runs to 16 residues. Trimming removed 0 bases at V and 2 bases at J, with 8 bases between.

The chain recombines TRBV9 with TRBJ2-1; 9 bases match TRBD2. The CDR3 is 15 amino acids. The junction had 3 bases not matched to a gene; V was cut back by 0 bases and J by 5 bases. Germline lookup yields CDR1 SGDLS and CDR2 YYNGEE. This CDR3 is CASSVVAGGHNEQFF. In DNA, the CDR3 is TGTGCCAGCAGCGTAGTCGCGGGGGGGCACAATGAGCAGTTCTTC.

This clone was detected only once. The chain recombines TRBV9 with TRBJ1-3, with 9 bases lining up with TRBD1. The J segment lost 2 bases and the V segment lost 2 bases, leaving 5 bases of the junction unmatched. The CDR3 is 16 residues long. Germline lookup yields CDR1 SGDLS and CDR2 YYNGEE. The CDR3 is CASSVGQGAAGNTIYF. The CDR3 DNA reads TGTGCCAGCAGCGTGGGACAGGGCGCGGCTGGAAACACCATATATTTT.

V is TRBV28 and J is TRBJ1-2, with TRBD1 identical over 9 bases. Germline V gene sequence: CDR1 MDHEN, CDR2 SYDVKM. The CDR3 consists of 14 residues. J gave up 3 bases and V 7 bases, and 6 bases lay outside the gene matches. This CDR3 reads CASTGTGTDYGYTF. CDR3 nucleotide sequence: TGTGCCAGCACGGGGACAGGGACAGACTATGGCTACACCTTC.

The chain carries TRBV11-2 and TRBJ1-2; D might be TRBD1 (6 bases). CDR1 and CDR2 (germline): SGHAT, FQNNGV. V lost 6 bases and J lost 2, with 13 bases in between. This CDR3 contains 14 residues. The CDR3 reads CASRQWGQNYGYTF. CDR3 DNA: TGTGCCAGCAGGCAATGGGGACAAAACTATGGCTACACCTTC.

The chain is built from TRBV6-6 and TRBJ1-1; 11 bases align to TRBD1. Germline V lookup: CDR1 MNHNY, CDR2 SVGAGI (reference sequence). Trimming removed 4 bases from V and 5 bases from J; junction bases left unmatched: 3. The CDR3 has 14 residues. The CDR3 DNA is TGTGCCAGCAGTTTGGGACAGGGGGTGACTGAAGCTTTCTTT. It translates to CASSLGQGVTEAFF.

The gene calls are TRBV30 and TRBJ1-2, with TRBD1 identical over 8 bases. The CDR3 extends over 14 amino acids. V lost 1 base, J lost 2 bases, and 3 bases stayed unmatched. Germline CDR1 is GTSNPN and CDR2 is SVGIG (reference sequence). In nucleotides, the CDR3 is TGTGCCTGGAGTGACAGGGGGACGAACTATGGCTACACCTTC. Residues: CAWSDRGTNYGYTF.